The T cell receptor (beta chain) under discussion was sequenced for a study of T cell repertoires in ileal Crohn's disease. Turning to the study itself: M6 samples are neoterminal ileum biopsies from postoperative colonoscopy.

Only in-frame clones appear in the TCRdb table, and some are missing; sequencing was by immunoSEQ multiplex PCR. There are around 10,000 clones in the sample; approximately 80% occur only once, and over 13% lies in the top ten. Noted time point: neoterminal ileum biopsy at postoperative endoscopy, about 6 months after surgery. Patients were adults with ileal or ileocolonic Crohn's disease needing resection. J gave up 1 base and V 6 bases, and 8 bases lay outside the gene matches. The CDR3 loop spans 18 amino acids. Germline V gives CDR1 SNHLY, CDR2 FYNNEI. What was sequenced was ileal tissue. The sequence was collected from an adult with Crohn's disease. V usage is TRBV2 and J usage is TRBJ2-2; TRBD2 matches at 13 bases. CDR3 sequence (DNA): TGTGCCAGCAGCAAAACGGGACTAGCGGGGAGGAACACCGGGGAGCTGTTTTTT. As protein: CASSKTGLAGRNTGELFF. The full variable domain, with the rest looked up from reference TRBV2 and TRBJ2-2, is EPEVTQTPSHQVTQMGQEVILRCVPISNHLYFYWYRQILGQKVEFLVSFYNNEISEKSEIFDDQFSVERPDGSNFTLKIRSTKLEDSAMYFCASSKTGLAGRNTGELFFGEGSRLTVL.